Listed here are 18 T cell receptor beta chains from one sample, sequenced in a study of T-cell memory formation after mild COVID-19. TCRdb re-called the 5' RACE reads with MiXCR, one entry per CDR3 protein. The data show about 470,000 distinct CDR3 sequences, approximately 18% seen once. The sample consisted of PBMCs or a T cell subset sorted from them (not recorded which). The receptor source for this set is an adult woman who had mild COVID-19 (a few samples of this study predate the infection). Cell type and time point are not known.

V and J are TRBV3-1 and TRBJ1-6; no clear D gene. The CDR3 has 18 residues. The V gene lost 3 bases and the J gene lost 6 bases, with 21 bases spanning the gap. Germline lookup yields CDR1 LGHDT and CDR2 YNNKEL (reference sequence). CDR3 nucleotides: TGTGCCAGCAGCCACCGACTTACAGCAGGAGGAGGTAATTCACCCCTCCACTTT. Encoded protein: CASSHRLTAGGGNSPLHF. Full variable domain (rest looked up from reference TRBV3-1 and TRBJ1-6): DTAVSQTPKYLVTQMGNDKSIKCEQNLGHDTMYWYKQDSKKFLKIMFSYNNKELIINETVPNRFSPKSPDKAHLNLHINSLELGDSAVYFCASSHRLTAGGGNSPLHFGNGTRLTVT.

The chain couples TRBV7-3 to TRBJ2-3; 11 bases line up with TRBD2. J gave up 3 bases and V 3 bases, and 8 bases lay outside the gene matches. The CDR3 has 17 residues. From germline, CDR1 is SGHTA and CDR2 FQGTGA. In DNA, the CDR3 is TGTGCCAGCAGCTTGTCCCGACTAGCGGGATATACAGATACGCAGTATTTT. Translating gives CASSLSRLAGYTDTQYF.

This clonotype was detected once. This chain uses TRBV18 with TRBJ2-3, with TRBD1 matching over 11 bases. This CDR3 has 17 residues. Germline CDR1 reads KGHSH; CDR2 reads LQKENI. J gave up 0 bases and V 6 bases, and 8 bases lay outside the gene matches. CDR3 sequence: CASSGQGASGSTDTQYF. The CDR3 DNA is TGTGCCAGCTCCGGACAGGGGGCAAGCGGTAGCACAGATACGCAGTATTTT.

This clonotype came up a few times. The genes are TRBV5-1 and TRBJ1-2; D is perhaps TRBD1 (6 bases). The CDR3 loop spans 13 amino acids. V lost 4 bases and J 6 bases, leaving 13 bases between the germline ends. In germline, CDR1 is SGHRS, CDR2 YFSETQ. The CDR3 loop reads CASSPGTSDGYTF. CDR3 in DNA: TGCGCCAGCAGCCCTGGGACATCTGATGGCTACACCTTC.

The V gene is TRBV2, the J gene TRBJ2-1; 8 bases are a match to TRBD1. The V and J ends lost 1 base and 8 bases, in that order; junction bases with no gene match: 4. The CDR3 is 14 amino acids. Germline lookup yields CDR1 SNHLY and CDR2 FYNNEI. CDR3 amino acids: CASSEGTGSDEQFF. As DNA, the CDR3 is TGTGCCAGCAGTGAAGGGACAGGGAGCGATGAGCAGTTCTTC. Filled out from reference TRBV2 and TRBJ2-1, the complete variable domain reads EPEVTQTPSHQVTQMGQEVILRCVPISNHLYFYWYRQILGQKVEFLVSFYNNEISEKSEIFDDQFSVERPDGSNFTLKIRSTKLEDSAMYFCASSEGTGSDEQFFGPGTRLTVL.

This clonotype has more than one count but fewer than ten. This chain joins TRBV24-1 and TRBJ2-2; 10 bases line up with TRBD1. V lost 9 bases, J lost 4 bases, and 4 bases stayed unmatched. Germline V gives CDR1 KGHDR, CDR2 SFDVKD. The CDR3 runs 14 residues. The CDR3 region is CATGGTGATGELFF. The CDR3 DNA sequence: TGTGCCACCGGCGGGACAGGGGCCACCGGGGAGCTGTTTTTT.

This clonotype was seen a few times. The V and J genes are TRBV7-2 and TRBJ2-7, with D possibly TRBD2 on 6 matching bases. Germline assignment: CDR1 SGHTA and CDR2 FQGNSA. V lost 8 bases and J lost 4, with 21 bases in between. The CDR3 consists of 15 residues. In nucleotides, the CDR3 is TGTGCCAGCGGCGCCGGGACTCGAGTGGTTTACGAGCAGTACTTC. It encodes CASGAGTRVVYEQYF.

The chain links TRBV20-1 to TRBJ1-1; D may be TRBD1 (5 bases). From germline, CDR1 is DFQATT and CDR2 SNEGSKA (reference sequence). This CDR3 has 13 amino acids. CDR3 bases: TGCACCAGTAGCGGGACGATGAACACTGAAGCTTTCTTT. Amino acid sequence: CTSSGTMNTEAFF.

Many counts were recorded for this clonotype. This chain joins TRBV30 and TRBJ1-1; D is undetermined. The CDR3 sequence is 13 residues long. V was shortened by 0 bases and J by 2 bases, with 7 bases between the two germline ends. Germline V gene data show CDR1 as GTSNPN and CDR2 as SVGIG (reference sequence). In nucleotides, the CDR3 is TGTGCCTGGAGTGTCTGGGGAAACACTGAAGCTTTCTTT. This encodes CAWSVWGNTEAFF.

This clonotype was seen a handful of times. The chain employs TRBV20-1 and TRBJ1-1; weak D call: TRBD1 (5 bases). The V end lost 0 bases, the J end lost 8 bases, and 16 bases lay between the germline ends. This CDR3 has 14 residues. Germline V lookup: CDR1 DFQATT, CDR2 SNEGSKA (reference sequence). DNA for the CDR3: TGCAGTGCTAGAGAAGGGACGGTTCTAGTGGAAGCTTTCTTT. Its translation is CSAREGTVLVEAFF.

The genes are TRBV24-1 and TRBJ2-5, with 7 bases aligning to TRBD2. The CDR3 totals 19 residues. V lost 4 bases and J lost 5; bases outside the gene matches: 21. Germline V gene lookup returns CDR1 KGHDR and CDR2 SFDVKD. Here the CDR3 reads CATSDPGASGLIGGETQYF. In DNA, the CDR3 is TGTGCCACCAGTGACCCTGGCGCTAGCGGCCTTATCGGGGGGGAGACCCAGTACTTC.

This clonotype has only a few counts. The rearrangement joins TRBV7-9 to TRBJ1-3; D not resolved. V lost 11 bases and J 4 bases, leaving 15 bases between the germline ends. CDR1 and CDR2 (germline): SEHNR, FQNEAQ (reference sequence). CDR3 length equals 13 residues. This CDR3 reads CAETPVDGNTIYF. The CDR3 coding sequence is TGTGCCGAGACACCCGTCGACGGAAACACCATATATTTT.

A few counts support this clonotype. This chain connects TRBV5-1 to TRBJ2-3; D is ambiguous. This CDR3 is 12 amino acids long. The V end was cut by 1 base, the J end by 6 bases, with 6 bases between. Germline values: CDR1 SGHRS, CDR2 YFSETQ. This CDR3 reads CASSLSMDTQYF. In nucleotides, the CDR3 is TGCGCCAGCAGCTTGTCCATGGATACGCAGTATTTT.

This clonotype has just a few counts. This chain connects TRBV12-3 or TRBV12-4 to TRBJ1-2, with TRBD1 matching 9 bases. With V trimmed by 6 bases and J by 4 bases, 0 bases remained unmatched. The CDR3 totals 12 residues. The CDR3 DNA reads as TGTGCCAGCAGACAGGGGGCCTATGGCTACACCTTC. Translation: CASRQGAYGYTF.

There are a few counts of this clonotype. The V and J genes are TRBV7-3 and TRBJ2-1; a weak D match, TRBD2 (6 bases). The germline V gene has CDR1 SGHTA and CDR2 FQGTGA. The CDR3 is 15 residues long. V dropped 6 bases and J dropped 8 bases, with 20 bases sitting between them. In DNA, the CDR3 is TGTGCCAGCAGTCCTTGGGCCGGGAGAGGGGATGAGCAGTTCTTC. It encodes CASSPWAGRGDEQFF. Supplemented by reference TRBV7-3 and TRBJ2-1, the full variable domain reads GAGVSQTPSNKVTEKGKYVELRCDPISGHTALYWYRQSLGQGPEFLIYFQGTGAADDSGLPNDRFFAVRPEGSVSTLKIQRTERGDSAVYLCASSPWAGRGDEQFFGPGTRLTVL.

The chain recombines TRBV2 with TRBJ2-3; 11 nucleotides agree with TRBD2. Losses at the gene ends were 9 bases for V and 3 bases for J; bases not matched to a gene: 2. Germline V CDR1 and CDR2: SNHLY, FYNNEI. This CDR3 spans 13 amino acids. CDR3 residues: CASWTSGTDTQYF. Written as DNA, the CDR3 is TGTGCCAGTTGGACTAGCGGGACAGATACGCAGTATTTT. The full variable domain, in which reference TRBV2 and TRBJ2-3 provide the parts outside the CDR3, is EPEVTQTPSHQVTQMGQEVILRCVPISNHLYFYWYRQILGQKVEFLVSFYNNEISEKSEIFDDQFSVERPDGSNFTLKIRSTKLEDSAMYFCASWTSGTDTQYFGPGTRLTVL.

The rearrangement links TRBV7-9 to TRBJ2-1; tentative D call: TRBD2 (5 bases). The CDR3 has 16 amino acids. CDR1 SEHNR and CDR2 FQNEAQ come from the germline V gene (reference sequence). Trimming removed 1 base at V and 8 bases at J, with 18 bases between. Here the CDR3 reads CASSLDPGFPSDEQFF. The DNA for the CDR3 is TGTGCCAGCAGCTTAGACCCGGGGTTCCCCTCCGATGAGCAGTTCTTC.

This clonotype was counted a few times. J is TRBJ2-5 and V is TRBV18; no reliable D call. CDR1 KGHSH and CDR2 LQKENI come from the germline V gene. V was trimmed by 2 bases and J by 3 bases, leaving 7 bases between them. CDR3 length: 13 residues. The CDR3 loop is CASSPVQKETQYF. The DNA of the CDR3 is TGTGCCAGCTCACCAGTGCAGAAAGAGACCCAGTACTTC.